The 22 T cell receptor beta chains below all came from one sample that was sequenced in a study of post-analysis software for immune sequencing data. The study's findings and limits: Included in a set of 5 or 6 TRBV segments more frequent in patients than controls were TRBV5-6, TRBV5-1 and TRBV20-1.

Sequencing libraries made from TCR beta cDNA carried unique molecular identifiers. TCRdb reprocessed the PCR reads with MiXCR, giving one entry per CDR3 protein. The sample includes 600,000 to 700,000 distinct CDR3 sequences, approximately 60% of them seen just once. Antigens of these TCRs are unknown. The sequencing sample was made of blood. Every receptor here comes from a girl aged 2 to 9 with multiple sclerosis.

In this sample, this clonotype turned up many times. This chain connects TRBV27 to TRBJ2-5; tentative D call: TRBD2 (6 bases). Germline-derived CDR1 and CDR2 are MNHEY and SMNVEV (reference sequence). CDR3 length: 12 amino acids. V was trimmed by 6 bases and J by 1 base, leaving 6 bases between them. CDR3 coding DNA: TGTGCCAGCAGGGGACTCCAAGAGACCCAGTACTTC. Encoded protein: CASRGLQETQYF.

This clonotype has a count of ten or more. Mismatch with germline at one junction end may stem from a read error. V is TRBV12-3 or TRBV12-4 and J is TRBJ2-1; D remains ambiguous. The CDR3 covers 12 residues. CDR3 in amino acids: CASSLTYNEQFF. The DNA of the CDR3 is TGTGCCAGCAGTCTCACCTATAATGAGCAGTTCTTC.

This clonotype has a handful of counts. The chain has TRBV29-1 and TRBJ2-7; 9 nucleotides agree with TRBD2. Losses at the gene ends were 6 bases for V and 0 bases for J; bases not matched to a gene: 6. Germline CDR1 is SQVTM and CDR2 is ANQGSEA. This CDR3 comprises 14 residues. CDR3 DNA: TGCAGCGTGGCCACTAGCGGGTACTCCTACGAGCAGTACTTC. This sequence encodes CSVATSGYSYEQYF.

Regarding this clonotype: At one end, the junction sequence differs from germline, possibly due to a read error. V is TRBV6-4 and J is TRBJ2-6; D call uncertain. The CDR3 is 14 residues long. Germline V gene data show CDR1 as MRHNA and CDR2 as SNTAGT. For the CDR3, the DNA is TGTGCCAACAGTGACAACTCTGGGGCCAACGTCCTGACTTTC. It encodes CANSDNSGANVLTF.

V is TRBV2 and J is TRBJ1-1; D uncertain. From germline, CDR1 is SNHLY and CDR2 FYNNEI. This CDR3 comprises 15 residues. The V and J ends lost 4 bases and 3 bases respectively, with 15 bases between them. The CDR3 DNA reads TGTGCCAGCAGTGCCTTCCCGAGTAGTGACACTGAAGCTTTCTTT. It is translated as CASSAFPSSDTEAFF.

V usage is TRBV27 and J usage is TRBJ1-2, with a possible D match to TRBD1 (5 bases). CDR1 is MNHEY, CDR2 SMNVEV, per germline (reference sequence). V was pared by 8 bases and J by 8 bases, with 12 bases between. The CDR3 is 11 amino acids. The CDR3 region has the DNA TGTGCCAGCGGCCCCAGGGCGGGCTACACCTTC. Translating it yields CASGPRAGYTF.

The genes are TRBV4-3 and TRBJ2-1; TRBD1 is a possible D gene (6 bases). Trimming took off 0 bases at V and 2 bases at J, with 11 bases between the two ends. There are 16 residues in the CDR3. Germline V gene sequence: CDR1 LGHNA, CDR2 YSLEER. The DNA for the CDR3 is TGCGCCAGCAGCCAAGAATCAGGGGTCACCTACAATGAGCAGTTCTTC. As protein: CASSQESGVTYNEQFF.

V is TRBV12-3 or TRBV12-4 and J is TRBJ1-1, with D maybe TRBD1 (5 bases). This CDR3 is 15 amino acids long. Trimming pared 3 bases from V and 1 base from J, leaving 12 bases between. CDR3: CASSLGLSGNTEAFF. CDR3 bases: TGTGCCAGCAGTTTGGGGCTTTCCGGGAACACTGAAGCTTTCTTT.

The chain has TRBV20-1 and TRBJ1-2, with 10 bases fitting TRBD1. From germline, CDR1 is DFQATT and CDR2 SNEGSKA (reference sequence). V lost 3 bases to trimming and J lost 7 bases; unmatched junction nucleotides: 2. CDR3 length: 12 residues. CDR3 loop: CSARTGGGGYTF. In nucleotides, the CDR3 is TGCAGTGCTAGGACAGGGGGCGGTGGCTACACCTTC.

On this clonotype itself: A read error may produce the germline difference seen at one junction end. The V call is TRBV7-9, the J call TRBJ2-1, with 7 positions matching TRBD2. This CDR3 region has 14 residues. In germline, CDR1 is SEHNR, CDR2 FQNEAQ (reference sequence). The CDR3 here is CSSSTSEPYNEQFF. In DNA form, the CDR3 reads TGTTCCAGCAGCACTAGCGAACCCTACAATGAGCAGTTCTTC. Complete variable domain (other parts from reference TRBV7-9 and TRBJ2-1): DTGVSQNPRHKITKRGQNVTFRCDPISEHNRLYWYRQTLGQGPEFLTYFQNEAQLEKSRLLSDRFSAERPKGSFSTLEIQRTEQGDSAMYLCSSSTSEPYNEQFFGPGTRLTVL.

About this clonotype itself: A much larger clone differs from this one at a single base, so this may be a read error. V is TRBV3-1 and J is TRBJ2-7; TRBD1 matches at 10 bases. The germline V gene has CDR1 LGHDT and CDR2 YNNKEL (reference sequence). This CDR3 is 14 amino acids long. Losses at the gene ends were 8 bases for V and 3 bases for J; bases not matched to a gene: 7. The CDR3 loop is CASGLGTGDYEQYF. The CDR3 nucleotides are TGTGCCAGCGGCCTCGGGACAGGGGACTACGAGCAGTACTTC.

The chain uses TRBV29-1 and TRBJ1-1; tentatively, D is TRBD1 (5 bases). V was shortened by 7 bases and J by 1 base, with 13 bases between the two germline ends. This CDR3 has 13 amino acids. Germline-derived CDR1 and CDR2 are SQVTM and ANQGSEA. The CDR3 coding sequence is TGCAGCGGTGGCGGAGGGGAGAACACTGAAGCTTTCTTT. Amino acid sequence: CSGGGGENTEAFF.

The chain couples TRBV4-1 to TRBJ2-3, with D possibly matching TRBD2 (6 bases). The CDR3 has 15 amino acids. In germline, CDR1 is MGHRA, CDR2 YSYEKL. Trimming took off 3 bases at V and 3 bases at J, with 13 bases between the two ends. CDR3 sequence reads: CASSQSAGKTDTQYF. The CDR3 nucleotides are TGCGCCAGCAGCCAGTCGGCGGGGAAAACAGATACGCAGTATTTT.

This chain joins TRBV7-6 and TRBJ2-1, with TRBD1 identical over 7 bases. The germline gives CDR1 SGHVS, CDR2 FNYEAQ. The CDR3 is 13 amino acids. The trim removed 2 bases at V and 9 bases at J, leaving 4 bases unmatched. The CDR3 sequence: CASSLTGVAEQFF. CDR3 nucleotide sequence: TGTGCCAGCAGCTTAACAGGGGTCGCTGAGCAGTTCTTC.

The chain uses TRBV7-3 and TRBJ2-1; D might be TRBD1 (5 bases). The CDR3 consists of 14 residues. CDR1 and CDR2 (germline): SGHTA, FQGTGA. V lost 1 base and J 8 bases, leaving 12 bases between the germline ends. This CDR3 is CASSLMGQTDEQFF. As DNA, the CDR3 is TGTGCCAGCAGCTTAATGGGGCAGACCGATGAGCAGTTCTTC.

The CDR3 DNA sequence: TGCAGCGTTGGCAGGGGAAGGTACGAGCAGTACTTC. It yields the protein CSVGRGRYEQYF. V gene TRBV29-1 combines with J gene TRBJ2-7; maybe TRBD1 (6 bases). The germline gives CDR1 SQVTM, CDR2 ANQGSEA. The V end lost 4 bases, the J end lost 4 bases, and 11 bases lay between the germline ends. This CDR3 region has 12 residues.

The chain employs TRBV7-2 and TRBJ1-1; D is possibly TRBD1 (6 bases). Per germline, CDR1 SGHTA and CDR2 FQGNSA. V lost 3 bases and J 1 base, leaving 9 bases between the germline ends. The CDR3 sequence is 14 residues long. CDR3 sequence: CASSLQGTNTEAFF. CDR3 coding DNA: TGTGCCAGCAGCTTGCAGGGGACGAACACTGAAGCTTTCTTT.

J is TRBJ2-5 and V is TRBV20-1; 9 bases are shared with TRBD2. The CDR3 runs 14 residues. Trimming cost V 5 bases and J 0 bases; bases outside gene matches: 4. CDR1 is DFQATT and CDR2 is SNEGSKA in the germline V gene (reference sequence). The chain's CDR3 is CSALAGRYQETQYF. The DNA for the CDR3 is TGCAGTGCTCTAGCGGGGAGGTACCAAGAGACCCAGTACTTC.

The chain links TRBV5-1 to TRBJ1-1; weak D call: TRBD1 (6 bases). V was clipped by 0 bases and J by 3 bases, with 12 bases between them. CDR3 length: 15 residues. Per germline, CDR1 SGHRS and CDR2 YFSETQ. The CDR3 nucleotides read TGCGCCAGCAGCTTGGCACAGGGTGTGCACACTGAAGCTTTCTTT. It encodes CASSLAQGVHTEAFF.

The J gene is TRBJ1-2, the V gene TRBV7-9, with TRBD1 matching 7 bases. The germline CDR1 and CDR2 sequences are SEHNR and FQNEAQ (reference sequence). The CDR3 loop spans 14 amino acids. V dropped 5 bases and J dropped 3; count of bases not matched to a gene: 6. The chain's CDR3 is CASSPGGHDYGYTF. The CDR3 DNA reads as TGTGCCAGCAGCCCAGGGGGGCACGACTATGGCTACACCTTC.

This chain uses TRBV29-1 with TRBJ1-2; D remains ambiguous. Germline V lookup: CDR1 SQVTM, CDR2 ANQGSEA. Trimming took off 4 bases at V and 5 bases at J, with 14 bases between the two ends. The CDR3 has 13 amino acids. The CDR3 nucleotides read TGCAGCGTTGTCCCCCCGGGAGGGTATGGCTACACCTTC. Protein sequence: CSVVPPGGYGYTF.

As for this clonotype: At one boundary the junction diverges from the germline segment, which might be a read error. V and J are TRBV7-2 and TRBJ2-3, with D possibly being TRBD2 (7 bases). The CDR3 is 16 amino acids. Per the germline V gene, CDR1 is SGHTA and CDR2 is FQGNSA. The CDR3 DNA sequence: TGTGCCAGCAGCTTAGCTGGCCCGGGGGGCACGGATACGCAGTATTTT. Its translation is CASSLAGPGGTDTQYF.